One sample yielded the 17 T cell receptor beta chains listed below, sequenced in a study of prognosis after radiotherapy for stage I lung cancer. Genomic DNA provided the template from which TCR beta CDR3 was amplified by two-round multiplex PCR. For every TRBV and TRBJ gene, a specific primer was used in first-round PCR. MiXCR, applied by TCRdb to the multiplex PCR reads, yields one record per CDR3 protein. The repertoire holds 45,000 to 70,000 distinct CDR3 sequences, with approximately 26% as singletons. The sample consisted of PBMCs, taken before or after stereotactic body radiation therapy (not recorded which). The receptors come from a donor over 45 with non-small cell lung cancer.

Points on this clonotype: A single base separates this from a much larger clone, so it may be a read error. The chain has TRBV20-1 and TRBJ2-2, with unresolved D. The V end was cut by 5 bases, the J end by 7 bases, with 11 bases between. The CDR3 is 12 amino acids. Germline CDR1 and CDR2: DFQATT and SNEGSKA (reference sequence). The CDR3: CSAYINVGELFF. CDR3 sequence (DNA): TGCAGTGCTTACATAAACGTCGGGGAGCTGTTTTTT.

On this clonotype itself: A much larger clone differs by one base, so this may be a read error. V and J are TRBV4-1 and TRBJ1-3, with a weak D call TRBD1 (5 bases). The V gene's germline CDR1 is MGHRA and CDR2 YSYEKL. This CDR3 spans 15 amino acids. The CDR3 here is CAISPAGRERNTIYF. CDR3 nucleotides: TGCGCCATCAGCCCCGCAGGGCGCGAAAGAAACACCATATATTTT.

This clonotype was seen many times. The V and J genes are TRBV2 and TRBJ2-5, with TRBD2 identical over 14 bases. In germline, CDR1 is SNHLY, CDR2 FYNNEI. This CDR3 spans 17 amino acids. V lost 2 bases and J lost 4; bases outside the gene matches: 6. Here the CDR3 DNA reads TGTGCCAGCAGTGAACGGACTAGCGGGGGGAAGGGAGAGACCCAGTACTTC. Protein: CASSERTSGGKGETQYF.

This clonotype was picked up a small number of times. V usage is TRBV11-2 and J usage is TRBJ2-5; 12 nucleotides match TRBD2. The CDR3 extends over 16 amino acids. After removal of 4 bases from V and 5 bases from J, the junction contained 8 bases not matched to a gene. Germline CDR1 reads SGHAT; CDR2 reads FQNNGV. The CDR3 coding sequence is TGTGCCAGCAGCTCTGCTAGCGGGGGGGCGCGGGAGACCCAGTACTTC. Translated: CASSSASGGARETQYF.

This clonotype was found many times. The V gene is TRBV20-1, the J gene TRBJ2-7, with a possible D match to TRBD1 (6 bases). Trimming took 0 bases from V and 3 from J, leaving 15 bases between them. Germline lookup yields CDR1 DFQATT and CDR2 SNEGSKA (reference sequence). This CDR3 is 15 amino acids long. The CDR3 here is CSARDVTGSNYEQYF. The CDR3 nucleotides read TGCAGTGCTAGAGATGTAACAGGGTCAAACTACGAGCAGTACTTC.

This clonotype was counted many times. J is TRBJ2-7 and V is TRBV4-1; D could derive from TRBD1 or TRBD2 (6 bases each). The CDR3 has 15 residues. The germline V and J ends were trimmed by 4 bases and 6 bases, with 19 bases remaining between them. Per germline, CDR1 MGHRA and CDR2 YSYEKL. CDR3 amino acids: CASSPDGGRAIEQYF. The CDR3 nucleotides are TGCGCCAGCAGCCCTGATGGGGGGCGCGCTATCGAGCAGTACTTC.

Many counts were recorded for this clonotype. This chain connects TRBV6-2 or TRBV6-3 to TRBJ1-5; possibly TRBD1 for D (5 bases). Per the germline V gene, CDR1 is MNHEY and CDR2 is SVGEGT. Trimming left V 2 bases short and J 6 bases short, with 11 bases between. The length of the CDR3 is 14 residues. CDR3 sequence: CASSYTGAGQPQHF. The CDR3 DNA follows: TGTGCCAGCAGTTACACCGGGGCAGGTCAGCCCCAGCATTTT.

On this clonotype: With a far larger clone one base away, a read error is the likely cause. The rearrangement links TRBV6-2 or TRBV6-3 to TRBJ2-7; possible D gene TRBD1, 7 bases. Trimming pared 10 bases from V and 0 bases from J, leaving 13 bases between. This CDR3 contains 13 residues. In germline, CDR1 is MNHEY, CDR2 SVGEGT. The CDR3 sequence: CATQGGSSYEQYF. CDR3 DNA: TGTGCCACCCAGGGGGGAAGCTCCTACGAGCAGTACTTC.

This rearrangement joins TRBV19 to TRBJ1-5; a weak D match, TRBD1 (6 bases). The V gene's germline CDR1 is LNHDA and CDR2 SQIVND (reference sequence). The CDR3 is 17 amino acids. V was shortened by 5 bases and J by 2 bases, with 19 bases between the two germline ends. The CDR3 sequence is CASSCPTGGIGNQPQHF. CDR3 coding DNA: TGTGCCAGTAGTTGTCCGACAGGTGGTATCGGCAATCAGCCCCAGCATTTT. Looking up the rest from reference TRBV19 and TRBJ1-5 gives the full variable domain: DGGITQSPKYLFRKEGQNVTLSCEQNLNHDAMYWYRQDPGQGLRLIYYSQIVNDFQKGDIAEGYSVSREKKESFPLTVTSAQKNPTAFYLCASSCPTGGIGNQPQHFGDGTRLSIL.

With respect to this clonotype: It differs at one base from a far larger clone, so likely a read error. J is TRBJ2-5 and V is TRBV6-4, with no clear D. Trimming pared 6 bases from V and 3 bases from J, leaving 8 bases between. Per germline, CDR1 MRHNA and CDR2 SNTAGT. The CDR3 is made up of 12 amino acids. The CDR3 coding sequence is TGTGCCAGCAGAAAGGCCAAAGAGACCCAGTACTTC. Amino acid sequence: CASRKAKETQYF.

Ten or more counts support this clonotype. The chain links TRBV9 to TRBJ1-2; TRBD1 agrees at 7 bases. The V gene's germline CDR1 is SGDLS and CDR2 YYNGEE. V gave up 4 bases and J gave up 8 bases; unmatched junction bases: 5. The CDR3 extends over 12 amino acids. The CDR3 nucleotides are TGTGCCAGCAGCTCGACAGGGAAGGGCTACACCTTC. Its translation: CASSSTGKGYTF.

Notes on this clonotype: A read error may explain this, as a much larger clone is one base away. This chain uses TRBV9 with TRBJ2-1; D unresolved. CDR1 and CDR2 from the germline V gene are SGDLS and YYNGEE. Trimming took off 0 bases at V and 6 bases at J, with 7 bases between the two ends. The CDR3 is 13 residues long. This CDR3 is CASSVGRCNEQFF. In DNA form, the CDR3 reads TGTGCCAGCAGCGTAGGGCGGTGCAATGAGCAGTTCTTC. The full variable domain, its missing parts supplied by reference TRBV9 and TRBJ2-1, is DSGVTQTPKHLITATGQRVTLRCSPRSGDLSVYWYQQSLDQGLQFLIQYYNGEERAKGNILERFSAQQFPDLHSELNLSSLELGDSALYFCASSVGRCNEQFFGPGTRLTVL.

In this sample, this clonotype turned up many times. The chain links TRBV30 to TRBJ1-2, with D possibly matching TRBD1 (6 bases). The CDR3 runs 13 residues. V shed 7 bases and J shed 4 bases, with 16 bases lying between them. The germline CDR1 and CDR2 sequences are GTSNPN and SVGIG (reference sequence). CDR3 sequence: CALKRGAVYGYTF. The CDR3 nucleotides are TGTGCCTTAAAACGGGGGGCCGTCTATGGCTACACCTTC.

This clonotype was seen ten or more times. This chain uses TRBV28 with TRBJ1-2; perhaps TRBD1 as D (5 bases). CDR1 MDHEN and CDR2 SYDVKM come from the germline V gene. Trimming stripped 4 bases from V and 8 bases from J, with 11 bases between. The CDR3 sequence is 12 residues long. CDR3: CASSSRGWGYTF. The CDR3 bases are TGTGCCAGCAGTTCGAGGGGCTGGGGCTACACCTTC.

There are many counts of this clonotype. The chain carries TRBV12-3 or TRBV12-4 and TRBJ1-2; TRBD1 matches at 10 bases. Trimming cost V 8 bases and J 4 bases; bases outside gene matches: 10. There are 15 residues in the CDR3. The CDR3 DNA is TGTGCCAGCCAGAAGGAGGGACAGGGGCCCTATGGCTACACCTTC. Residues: CASQKEGQGPYGYTF.

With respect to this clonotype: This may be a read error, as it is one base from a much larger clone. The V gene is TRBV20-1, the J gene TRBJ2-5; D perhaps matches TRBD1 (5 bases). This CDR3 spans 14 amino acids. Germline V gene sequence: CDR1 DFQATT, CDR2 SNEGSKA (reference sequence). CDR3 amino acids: CTARDWGGFETQYF. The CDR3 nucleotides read TGCACTGCTAGAGATTGGGGCGGATTCGAGACCCAGTACTTC.

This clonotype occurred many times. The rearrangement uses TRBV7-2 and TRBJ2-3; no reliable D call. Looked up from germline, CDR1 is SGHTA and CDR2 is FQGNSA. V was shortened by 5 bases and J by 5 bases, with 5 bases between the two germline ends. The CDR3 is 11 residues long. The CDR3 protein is CASSQRDTQYF. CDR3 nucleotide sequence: TGTGCCAGCAGCCAGCGAGATACGCAGTATTTT.